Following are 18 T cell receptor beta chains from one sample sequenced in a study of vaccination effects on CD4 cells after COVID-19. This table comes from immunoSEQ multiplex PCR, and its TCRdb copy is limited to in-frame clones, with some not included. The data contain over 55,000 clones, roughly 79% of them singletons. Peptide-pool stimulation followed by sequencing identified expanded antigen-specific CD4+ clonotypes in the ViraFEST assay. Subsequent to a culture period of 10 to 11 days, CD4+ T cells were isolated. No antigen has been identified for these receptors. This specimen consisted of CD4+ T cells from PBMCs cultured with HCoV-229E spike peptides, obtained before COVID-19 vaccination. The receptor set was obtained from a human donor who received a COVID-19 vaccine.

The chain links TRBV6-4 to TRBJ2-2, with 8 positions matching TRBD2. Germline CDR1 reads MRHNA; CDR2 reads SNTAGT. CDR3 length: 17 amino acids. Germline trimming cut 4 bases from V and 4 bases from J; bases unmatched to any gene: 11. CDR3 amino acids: CASSAGSSGSRTGELFF. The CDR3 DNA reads TGTGCCAGCAGTGCTGGGTCTAGCGGGTCCCGCACCGGGGAGCTGTTTTTT.

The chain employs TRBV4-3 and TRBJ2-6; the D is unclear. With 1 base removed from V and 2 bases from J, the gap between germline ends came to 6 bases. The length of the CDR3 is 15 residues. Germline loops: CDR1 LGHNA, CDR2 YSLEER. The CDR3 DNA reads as TGCGCCAGCAGCCAAGCAGGTCCTGGGGCCAACGTCCTGACTTTC. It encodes CASSQAGPGANVLTF.

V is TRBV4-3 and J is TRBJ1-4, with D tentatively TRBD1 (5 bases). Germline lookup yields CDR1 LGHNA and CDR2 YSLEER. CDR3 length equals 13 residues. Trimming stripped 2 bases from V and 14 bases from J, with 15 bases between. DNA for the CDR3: TGCGCCAGCAGCCAACAGATCGCGGAGGGGCTGTTTTTT. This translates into CASSQQIAEGLFF.

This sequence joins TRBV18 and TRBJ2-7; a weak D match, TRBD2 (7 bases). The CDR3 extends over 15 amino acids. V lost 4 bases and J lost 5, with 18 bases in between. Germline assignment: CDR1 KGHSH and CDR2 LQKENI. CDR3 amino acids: CASSLGGALMDEQYV. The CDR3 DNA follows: TGTGCCAGCTCACTGGGGGGGGCTCTAATGGACGAGCAGTACGTC.

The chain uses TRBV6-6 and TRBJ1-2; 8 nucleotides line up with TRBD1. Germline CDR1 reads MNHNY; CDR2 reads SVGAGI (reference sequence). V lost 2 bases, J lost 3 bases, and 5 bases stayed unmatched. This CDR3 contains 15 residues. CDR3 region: CASSYGQGADYGYTF. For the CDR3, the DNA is TGTGCCAGCAGTTACGGGCAGGGGGCGGACTATGGCTACACCTTC.

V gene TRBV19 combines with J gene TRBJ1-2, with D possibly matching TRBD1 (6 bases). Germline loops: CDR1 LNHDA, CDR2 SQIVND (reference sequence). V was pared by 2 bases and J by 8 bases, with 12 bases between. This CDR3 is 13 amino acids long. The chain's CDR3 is CASSIIDTGGYTF. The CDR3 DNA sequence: TGTGCCAGTAGTATAATTGACACAGGGGGCTACACCTTC.

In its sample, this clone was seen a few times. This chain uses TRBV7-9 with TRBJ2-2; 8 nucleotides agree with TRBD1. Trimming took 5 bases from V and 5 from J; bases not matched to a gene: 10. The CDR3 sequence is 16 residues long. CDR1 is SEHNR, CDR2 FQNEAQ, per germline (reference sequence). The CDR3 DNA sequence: TGTGCCAGCAGCCCCCCAGGGGGCCTCAGAACCGGGGAGCTGTTTTTT. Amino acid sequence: CASSPPGGLRTGELFF.

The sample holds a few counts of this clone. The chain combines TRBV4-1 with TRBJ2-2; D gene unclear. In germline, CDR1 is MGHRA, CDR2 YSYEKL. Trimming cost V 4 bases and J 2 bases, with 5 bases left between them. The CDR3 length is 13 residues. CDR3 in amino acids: CASSRPNTGELFF. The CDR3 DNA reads TGCGCCAGCAGCCGGCCAAACACCGGGGAGCTGTTTTTT.

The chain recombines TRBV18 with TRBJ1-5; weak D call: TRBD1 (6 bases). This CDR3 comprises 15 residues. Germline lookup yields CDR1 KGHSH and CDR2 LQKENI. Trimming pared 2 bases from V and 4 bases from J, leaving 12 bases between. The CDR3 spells CASSPGQLGNQPQHF. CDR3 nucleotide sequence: TGTGCCAGCTCACCAGGACAGTTGGGGAATCAGCCCCAGCATTTT.

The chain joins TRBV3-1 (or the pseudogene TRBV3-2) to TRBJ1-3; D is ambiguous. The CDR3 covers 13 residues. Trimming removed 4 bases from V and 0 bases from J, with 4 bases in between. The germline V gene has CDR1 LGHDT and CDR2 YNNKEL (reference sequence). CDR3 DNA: TGTGCCAGCAGCCTTGACTCTGGAAACACCATATATTTT. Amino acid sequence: CASSLDSGNTIYF.

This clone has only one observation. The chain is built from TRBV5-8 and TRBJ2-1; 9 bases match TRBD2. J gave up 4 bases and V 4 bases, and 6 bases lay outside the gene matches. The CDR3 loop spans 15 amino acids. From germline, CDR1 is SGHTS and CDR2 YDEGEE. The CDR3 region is CASSARGGGYNEQFF. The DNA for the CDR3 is TGTGCCAGCAGCGCGCGGGGGGGCGGTTACAATGAGCAGTTCTTC.

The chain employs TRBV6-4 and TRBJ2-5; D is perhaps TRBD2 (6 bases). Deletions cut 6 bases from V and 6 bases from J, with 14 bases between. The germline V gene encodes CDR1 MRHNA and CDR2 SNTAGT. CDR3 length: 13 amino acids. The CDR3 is CASSGDFGQTQYF. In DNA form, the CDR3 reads TGTGCCAGCAGCGGGGACTTTGGGCAGACCCAGTACTTC.

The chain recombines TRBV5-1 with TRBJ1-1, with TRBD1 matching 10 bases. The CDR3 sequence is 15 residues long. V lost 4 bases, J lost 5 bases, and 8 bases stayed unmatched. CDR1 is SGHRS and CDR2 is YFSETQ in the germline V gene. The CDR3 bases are TGCGCCAGCAGCCTAGGACAGGGGGGAAAAACTGAAGCTTTCTTT. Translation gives CASSLGQGGKTEAFF.

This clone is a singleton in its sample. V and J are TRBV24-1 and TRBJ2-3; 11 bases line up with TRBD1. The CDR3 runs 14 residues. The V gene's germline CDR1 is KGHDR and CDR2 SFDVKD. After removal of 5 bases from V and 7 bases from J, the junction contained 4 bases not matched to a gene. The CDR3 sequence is CATSGGTGGYTQYF. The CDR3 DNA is TGTGCCACCAGTGGTGGGACAGGGGGGTATACGCAGTATTTT.

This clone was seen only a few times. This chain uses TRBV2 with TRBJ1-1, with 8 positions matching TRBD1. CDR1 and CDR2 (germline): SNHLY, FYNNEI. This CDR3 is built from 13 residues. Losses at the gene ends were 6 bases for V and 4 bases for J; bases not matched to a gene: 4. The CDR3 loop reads CASRRDRGTEAFF. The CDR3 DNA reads TGTGCCAGCAGGAGAGACAGGGGCACTGAAGCTTTCTTT.

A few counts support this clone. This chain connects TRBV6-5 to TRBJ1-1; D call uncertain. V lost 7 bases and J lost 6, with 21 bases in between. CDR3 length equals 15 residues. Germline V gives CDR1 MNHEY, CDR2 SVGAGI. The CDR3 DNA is TGTGCCAGCAACTTGGGCGGGTCCAATAGGGCTGAAGCTTTCTTT. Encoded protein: CASNLGGSNRAEAFF.

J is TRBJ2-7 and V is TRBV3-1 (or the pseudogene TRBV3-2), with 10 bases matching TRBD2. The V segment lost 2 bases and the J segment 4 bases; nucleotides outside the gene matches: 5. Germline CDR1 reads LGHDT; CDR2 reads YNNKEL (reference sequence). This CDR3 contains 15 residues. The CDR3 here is CASSQSLTSGYEQYV. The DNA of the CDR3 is TGTGCCAGCAGCCAAAGTCTGACTAGCGGGTACGAGCAGTACGTC.

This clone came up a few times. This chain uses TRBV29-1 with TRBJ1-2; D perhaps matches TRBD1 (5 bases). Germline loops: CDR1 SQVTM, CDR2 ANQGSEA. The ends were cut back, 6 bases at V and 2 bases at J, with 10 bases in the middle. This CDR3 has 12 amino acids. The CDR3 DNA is TGCAGCGTCGCCCGGGGCAACTATGGCTACACCTTC. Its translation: CSVARGNYGYTF.